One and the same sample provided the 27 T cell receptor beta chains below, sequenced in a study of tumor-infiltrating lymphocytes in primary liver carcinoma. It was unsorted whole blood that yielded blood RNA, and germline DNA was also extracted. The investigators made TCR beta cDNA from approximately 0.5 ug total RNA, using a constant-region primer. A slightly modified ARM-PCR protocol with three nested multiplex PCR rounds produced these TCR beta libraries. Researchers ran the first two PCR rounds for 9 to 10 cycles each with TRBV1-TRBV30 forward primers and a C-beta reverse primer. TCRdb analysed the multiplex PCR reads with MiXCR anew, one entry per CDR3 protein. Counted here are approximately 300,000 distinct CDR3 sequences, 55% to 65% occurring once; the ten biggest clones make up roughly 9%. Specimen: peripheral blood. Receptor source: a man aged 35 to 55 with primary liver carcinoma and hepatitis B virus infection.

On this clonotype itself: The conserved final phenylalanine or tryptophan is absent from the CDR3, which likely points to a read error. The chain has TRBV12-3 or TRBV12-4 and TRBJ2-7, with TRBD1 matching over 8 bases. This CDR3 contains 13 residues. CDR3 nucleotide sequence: TGTGCCGGCAGTTTAGACAGGGGAAAAAAGCAGTACCTC. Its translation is CAGSLDRGKKQYL.

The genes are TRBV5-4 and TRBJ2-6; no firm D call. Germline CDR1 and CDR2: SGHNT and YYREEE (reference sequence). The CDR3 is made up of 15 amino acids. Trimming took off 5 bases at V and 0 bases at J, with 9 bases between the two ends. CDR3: CASRRALSGANVLTF. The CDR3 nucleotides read TGTGCCAGCAGGCGTGCCCTCTCTGGGGCCAACGTCCTGACTTTC. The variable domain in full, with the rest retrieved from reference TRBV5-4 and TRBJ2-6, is ETGVTQSPTHLIKTRGQQVTLRCSSQSGHNTVSWYQQALGQGPQFIFQYYREEENGRGNFPPRFSGLQFPNYSSELNVNALELDDSALYLCASRRALSGANVLTFGAGSRLTVL.

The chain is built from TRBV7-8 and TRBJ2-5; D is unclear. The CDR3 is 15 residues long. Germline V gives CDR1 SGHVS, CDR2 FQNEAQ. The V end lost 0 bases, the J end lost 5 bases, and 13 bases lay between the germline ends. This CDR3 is CASSLAIRQHETQYF. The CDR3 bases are TGTGCCAGCAGCTTAGCGATTCGGCAGCATGAGACCCAGTACTTC.

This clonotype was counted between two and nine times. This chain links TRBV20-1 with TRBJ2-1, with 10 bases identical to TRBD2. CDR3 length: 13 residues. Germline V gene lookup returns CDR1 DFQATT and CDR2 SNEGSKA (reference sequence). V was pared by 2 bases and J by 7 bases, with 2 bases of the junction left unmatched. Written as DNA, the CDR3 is TGCAGTGCTAGACTAGCGGGAGTAAATGAGCAGTTCTTC. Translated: CSARLAGVNEQFF.

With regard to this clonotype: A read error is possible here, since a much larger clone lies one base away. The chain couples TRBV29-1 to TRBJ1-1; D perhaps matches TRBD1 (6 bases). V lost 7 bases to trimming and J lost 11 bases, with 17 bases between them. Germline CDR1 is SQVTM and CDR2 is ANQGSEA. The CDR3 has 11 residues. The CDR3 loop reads CSGETRGKAFF. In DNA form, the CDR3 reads TGCAGCGGGGAGACAAGGGGGAAGGCTTTCTTT.

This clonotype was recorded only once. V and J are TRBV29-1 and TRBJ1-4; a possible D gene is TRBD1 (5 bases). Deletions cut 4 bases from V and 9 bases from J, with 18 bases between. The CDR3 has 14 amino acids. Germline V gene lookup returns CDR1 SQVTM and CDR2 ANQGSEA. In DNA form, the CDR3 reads TGCAGCGTTGGGGTAGGGGTACAGATGCAAAAACTGTTTTTT. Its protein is CSVGVGVQMQKLFF.

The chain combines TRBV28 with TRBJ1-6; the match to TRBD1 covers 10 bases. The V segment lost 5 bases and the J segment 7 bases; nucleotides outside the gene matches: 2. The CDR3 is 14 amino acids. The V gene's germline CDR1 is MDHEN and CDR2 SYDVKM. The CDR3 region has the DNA TGTGCCAGCAGTCCGGGACAGGGGAATTCACCCCTCCACTTT. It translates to CASSPGQGNSPLHF.

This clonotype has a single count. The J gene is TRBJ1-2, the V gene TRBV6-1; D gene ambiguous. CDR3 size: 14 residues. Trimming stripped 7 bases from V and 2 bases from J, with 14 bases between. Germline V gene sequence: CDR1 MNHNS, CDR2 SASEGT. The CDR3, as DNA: TGTGCCAGCACCACGGTCCCTTGGAACTATGGCTACACCTTC. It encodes CASTTVPWNYGYTF.

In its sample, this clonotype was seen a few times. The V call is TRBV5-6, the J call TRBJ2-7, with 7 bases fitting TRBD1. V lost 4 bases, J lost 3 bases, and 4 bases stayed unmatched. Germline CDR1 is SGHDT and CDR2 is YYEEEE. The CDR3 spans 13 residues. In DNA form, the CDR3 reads TGTGCCAGCAGCCGGGGACAGATCTACGAGCAGTACTTC. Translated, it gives CASSRGQIYEQYF.

The chain's CDR3 is CASNQGSWEQFF. In nucleotides, the CDR3 is TGTGCCAGCAATCAGGGAAGTTGGGAGCAGTTCTTC. The chain uses TRBV28 and TRBJ2-1; maybe TRBD1 (5 bases). Germline CDR1 is MDHEN and CDR2 is SYDVKM. V was trimmed by 7 bases and J by 10 bases, leaving 14 bases between them. The CDR3 consists of 12 residues.

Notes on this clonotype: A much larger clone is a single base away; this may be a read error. CDR3 residues: CDSIAGFEKFF. DNA of the CDR3: TGTGACAGCATAGCGGGCTTCGAAAAGTTCTTC. The chain joins TRBV12-3 or TRBV12-4 to TRBJ2-1, with TRBD2 matching over 7 bases. The CDR3 has 11 residues.

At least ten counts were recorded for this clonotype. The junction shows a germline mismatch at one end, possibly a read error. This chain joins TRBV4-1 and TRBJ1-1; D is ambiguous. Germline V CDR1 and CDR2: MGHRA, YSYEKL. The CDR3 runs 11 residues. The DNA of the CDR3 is TGCCCCAGGATTTCGAACACTGAAGCTTTCTTT. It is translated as CPRISNTEAFF.

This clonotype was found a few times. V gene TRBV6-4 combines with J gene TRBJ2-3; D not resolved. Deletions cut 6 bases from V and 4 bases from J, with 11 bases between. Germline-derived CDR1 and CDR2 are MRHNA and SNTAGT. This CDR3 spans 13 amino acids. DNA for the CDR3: TGTGCCAGCAGCCCGACGGTGCCAGATACGCAGTATTTT. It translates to CASSPTVPDTQYF.

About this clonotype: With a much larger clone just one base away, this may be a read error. The CDR3: CASSRGRDSRNQHQHF. The CDR3, as DNA: TGCGCCAGCAGCCGAGGTAGGGACAGTCGAAATCAGCACCAGCATTTT. The chain carries TRBV4-1 and TRBJ1-5; TRBD1 aligns across 7 bases. Germline V gene sequence: CDR1 MGHRA, CDR2 YSYEKL. This CDR3 has 16 residues.

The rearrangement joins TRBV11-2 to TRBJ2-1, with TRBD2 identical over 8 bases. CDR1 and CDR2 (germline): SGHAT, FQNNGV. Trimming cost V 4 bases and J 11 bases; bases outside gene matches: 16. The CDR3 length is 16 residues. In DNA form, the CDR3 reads TGTGCCAGCAGCTCCGGGACTAGTGGGGGGCACCAGCAGCAGTTCTTC. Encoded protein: CASSSGTSGGHQQQFF.

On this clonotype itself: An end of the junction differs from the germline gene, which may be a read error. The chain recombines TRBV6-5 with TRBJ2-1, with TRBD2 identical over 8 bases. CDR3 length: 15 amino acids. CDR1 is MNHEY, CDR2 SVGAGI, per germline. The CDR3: CASGPTSGPYNERFF. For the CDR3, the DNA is TGTGCCAGCGGCCCCACTAGCGGCCCGTACAATGAGCGGTTCTTC.

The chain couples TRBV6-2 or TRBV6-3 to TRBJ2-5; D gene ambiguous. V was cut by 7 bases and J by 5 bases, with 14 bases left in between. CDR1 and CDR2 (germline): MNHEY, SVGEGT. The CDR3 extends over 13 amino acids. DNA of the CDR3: TGTGCCAGCACCCCTTTCAATATTGAGACCCAGTACTTC. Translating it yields CASTPFNIETQYF.

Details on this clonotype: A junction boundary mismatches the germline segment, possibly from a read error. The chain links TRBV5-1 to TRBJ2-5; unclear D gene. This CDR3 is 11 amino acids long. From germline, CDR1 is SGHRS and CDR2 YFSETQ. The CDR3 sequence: CASRLEETQYF. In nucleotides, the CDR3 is TGCGCCAGCAGATTGGAAGAGACCCAGTACTTC.

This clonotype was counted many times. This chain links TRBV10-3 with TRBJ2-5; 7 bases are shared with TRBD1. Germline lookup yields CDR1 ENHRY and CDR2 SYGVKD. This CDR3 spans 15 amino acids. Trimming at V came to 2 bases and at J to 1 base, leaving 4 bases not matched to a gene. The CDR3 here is CAISETWDSQETQYF. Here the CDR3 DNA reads TGTGCCATCAGTGAGACCTGGGACAGCCAAGAGACCCAGTACTTC.

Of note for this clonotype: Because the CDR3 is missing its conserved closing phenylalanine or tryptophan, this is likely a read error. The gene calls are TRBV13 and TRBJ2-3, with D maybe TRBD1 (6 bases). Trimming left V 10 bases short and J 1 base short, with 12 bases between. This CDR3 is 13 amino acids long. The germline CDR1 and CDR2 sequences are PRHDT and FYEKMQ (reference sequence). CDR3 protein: CATLRQGTDTQYY. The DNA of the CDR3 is TGTGCCACCCTTCGACAGGGCACAGATACGCAGTATTAT.

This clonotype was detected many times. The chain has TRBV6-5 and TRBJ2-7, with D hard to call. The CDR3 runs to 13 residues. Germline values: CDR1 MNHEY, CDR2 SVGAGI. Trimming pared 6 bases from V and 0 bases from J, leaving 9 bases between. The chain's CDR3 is CASSGLSSYEQYF. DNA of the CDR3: TGTGCCAGCAGCGGGTTGAGCTCCTACGAGCAGTACTTC.

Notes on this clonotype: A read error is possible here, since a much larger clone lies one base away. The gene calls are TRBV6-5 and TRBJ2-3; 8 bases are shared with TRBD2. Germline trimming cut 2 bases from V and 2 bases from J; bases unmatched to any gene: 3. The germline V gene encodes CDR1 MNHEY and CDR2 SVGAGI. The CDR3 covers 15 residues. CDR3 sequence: CASSYGTRDTDTQYF. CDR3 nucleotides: TGTGCCAGCAGTTACGGGACTAGAGACACAGATACGCAGTATTTT.

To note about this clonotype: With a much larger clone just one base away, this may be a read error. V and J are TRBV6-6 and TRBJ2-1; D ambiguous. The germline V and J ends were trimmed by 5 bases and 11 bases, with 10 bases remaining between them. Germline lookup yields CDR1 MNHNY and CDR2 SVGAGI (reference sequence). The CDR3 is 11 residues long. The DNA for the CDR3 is TGTGCCAGCAGTCGACAACTTAAGCAGTTCTTC. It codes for CASSRQLKQFF.

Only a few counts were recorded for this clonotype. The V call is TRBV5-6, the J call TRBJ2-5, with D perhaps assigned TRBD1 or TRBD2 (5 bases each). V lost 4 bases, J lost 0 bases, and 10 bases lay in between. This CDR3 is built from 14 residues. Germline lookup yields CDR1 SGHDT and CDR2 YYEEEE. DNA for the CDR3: TGTGCCAGCAGCCCGGGACCGTACCAAGAGACCCAGTACTTC. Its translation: CASSPGPYQETQYF.

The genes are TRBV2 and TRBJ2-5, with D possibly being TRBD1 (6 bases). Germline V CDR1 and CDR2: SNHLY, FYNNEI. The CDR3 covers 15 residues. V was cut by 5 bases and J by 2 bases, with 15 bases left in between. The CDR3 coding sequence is TGTGCCAGCAGTAATAACCCCGGGACACAAGAGACCCAGTACTTC. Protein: CASSNNPGTQETQYF.

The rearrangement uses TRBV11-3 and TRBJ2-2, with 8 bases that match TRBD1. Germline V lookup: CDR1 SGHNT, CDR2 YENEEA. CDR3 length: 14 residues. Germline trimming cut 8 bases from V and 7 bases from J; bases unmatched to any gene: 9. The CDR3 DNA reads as TGTGCCAGCGACCCCCAGGGGGCAAACGGGGAGCTGTTTTTT. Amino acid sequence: CASDPQGANGELFF.

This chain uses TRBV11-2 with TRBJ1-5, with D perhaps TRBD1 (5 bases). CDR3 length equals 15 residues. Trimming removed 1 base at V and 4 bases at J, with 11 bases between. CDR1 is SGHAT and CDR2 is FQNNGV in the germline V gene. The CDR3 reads CASSLAGVLNQPQHF. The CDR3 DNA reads TGTGCCAGCAGCTTAGCGGGGGTGCTAAATCAGCCCCAGCATTTT.